The entry below describes one TCR beta chain. Using immunoSEQ multiplex PCR, the repertoire was profiled, and TCRdb retains in-frame clones only, with some absent. The repertoire holds about 270,000 clones, with around 80% as singletons. The ends were cut back, 4 bases at V and 4 bases at J, with 8 bases in the middle. The germline CDR1 and CDR2 sequences are MNHEY and SVGAGI. The CDR3 sequence is 12 residues long. These data belong to a study of blood T cell repertoires in COVID-19. This receptor was taken from an elderly man with acute or convalescent COVID-19. Sequenced material: peripheral blood. This chain uses TRBV6-5 with TRBJ2-7; D remains unclear. The DNA for the CDR3 is TGTGCCAGCAGTTCCCGAGGATACGAGCAGTACTTC. Its protein product is CASSSRGYEQYF.